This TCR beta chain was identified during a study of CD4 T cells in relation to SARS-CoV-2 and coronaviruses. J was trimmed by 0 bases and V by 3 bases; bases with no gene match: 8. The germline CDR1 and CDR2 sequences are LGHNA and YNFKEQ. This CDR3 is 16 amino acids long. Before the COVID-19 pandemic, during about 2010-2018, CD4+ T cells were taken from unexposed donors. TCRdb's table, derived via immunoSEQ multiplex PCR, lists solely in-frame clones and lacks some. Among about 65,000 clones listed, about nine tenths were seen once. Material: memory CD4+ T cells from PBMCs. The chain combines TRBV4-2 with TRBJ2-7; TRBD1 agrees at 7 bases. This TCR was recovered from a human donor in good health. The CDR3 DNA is TGTGCCAGCAGCCAGGGGCCCGGGACAGTCTCCTACGAGCAGTACTTC. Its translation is CASSQGPGTVSYEQYF.